A single sample is the source of the 27 T cell receptor beta chains below, sequenced in a study of early T cells in non-severe SARS-CoV-2 infection. TCRdb itself ran the 5' RACE reads through MiXCR, one entry per CDR3 protein. The sample lists around 50,000 distinct CDR3 sequences, roughly 11% occurring once. Sequenced material: whole blood. The receptors here all came from an adult who was a healthcare worker with PCR-confirmed SARS-CoV-2 infection or an uninfected control (not recorded which).

The chain uses TRBV28 and TRBJ2-7; 7 bases match TRBD2. This CDR3 region has 12 residues. The germline V gene has CDR1 MDHEN and CDR2 SYDVKM. DNA for the CDR3: TGTGCTAGCTCACGGGGGGACTACGAGCAGTACTTC. It codes for CASSRGDYEQYF.

The chain joins TRBV6-6 to TRBJ1-3; D remains unclear. The V end lost 6 bases, the J end lost 0 bases, and 6 bases lay between the germline ends. CDR3 length: 13 amino acids. The germline V gene encodes CDR1 MNHNY and CDR2 SVGAGI (reference sequence). The CDR3 coding sequence is TGTGCCAGCAGCGAAAGCTCTGGAAACACCATATATTTT. As protein: CASSESSGNTIYF.

This clonotype appeared many times. The CDR3 is CASSVLQTYEQYF. The CDR3 bases are TGTGCCAGCAGTGTACTGCAAACCTACGAGCAGTACTTC. J is TRBJ2-7 and V is TRBV2; D is uncertain. In germline, CDR1 is SNHLY, CDR2 FYNNEI. Trimming left V 4 bases short and J 2 bases short, with 9 bases between. CDR3 length: 13 amino acids.

This clonotype was seen at least ten times. The genes are TRBV7-3 and TRBJ1-1, with D uncertain. V gave up 3 bases and J gave up 4 bases, with 12 bases separating them. This CDR3 has 14 residues. The germline V gene has CDR1 SGHTA and CDR2 FQGTGA. The CDR3 loop reads CASSLLGKSTEAFF. For the CDR3, the DNA is TGTGCCAGCAGCTTGTTGGGGAAGAGCACTGAAGCTTTCTTT. Together with reference TRBV7-3 and TRBJ1-1, the CDR3 gives the full variable domain: GAGVSQTPSNKVTEKGKYVELRCDPISGHTALYWYRQSLGQGPEFLIYFQGTGAADDSGLPNDRFFAVRPEGSVSTLKIQRTERGDSAVYLCASSLLGKSTEAFFGQGTRLTVV.

This chain joins TRBV12-3 or TRBV12-4 and TRBJ2-3, with TRBD2 matching 8 bases. This CDR3 comprises 15 residues. With 6 bases clipped from V and 6 bases from J, the junction kept 11 bases outside the gene matches. The CDR3 DNA reads as TGTGCCAGCAGCCCGGTTGTCGGGGGGGGCGATACGCAGTATTTT. Its protein product is CASSPVVGGGDTQYF.

The V call is TRBV5-1, the J call TRBJ2-1, with 9 bases that match TRBD2. The CDR3 spans 15 residues. Germline CDR1 SGHRS, CDR2 YFSETQ. The V segment lost 2 bases and the J segment 7 bases; nucleotides outside the gene matches: 7. CDR3 bases: TGCGCCAGCAGCTTTGAGCTAGCGGGGAGGAATGAGCAGTTCTTC. Its protein is CASSFELAGRNEQFF.

This chain connects TRBV29-1 to TRBJ2-1, with TRBD2 identical over 9 bases. This CDR3 has 14 residues. V gave up 6 bases and J gave up 7 bases; unmatched junction bases: 10. CDR1 is SQVTM, CDR2 ANQGSEA, per germline. The CDR3 coding sequence is TGCAGCGTATCGTTACTAGCGGGTGTTAATGAGCAGTTCTTC. Protein product: CSVSLLAGVNEQFF.

This clonotype has a count of ten or more. The chain is built from TRBV20-1 and TRBJ2-7, with TRBD2 as a possible D gene (5 bases). The CDR3 spans 12 residues. The germline gives CDR1 DFQATT, CDR2 SNEGSKA (reference sequence). Between the trimmed V and J ends, which lost 4 bases and 3 bases, there was a span of 10 bases. CDR3 amino acids: CSAIYGNYEQYF. The CDR3 coding sequence is TGCAGTGCTATATACGGGAACTACGAGCAGTACTTC.

A few counts support this clonotype. The rearrangement joins TRBV29-1 to TRBJ2-5; no clear D gene. There are 13 residues in the CDR3. CDR1 and CDR2 from the germline V gene are SQVTM and ANQGSEA. Trimming stripped 8 bases from V and 1 base from J, with 14 bases between. The CDR3 loop is CSIIPDGQETQYF. The CDR3 DNA reads as TGCAGCATTATTCCGGACGGCCAAGAGACCCAGTACTTC.

This chain connects TRBV5-8 to TRBJ2-5, with 7 bases matching TRBD1. Germline CDR1 is SGHTS and CDR2 is YDEGEE. This CDR3 contains 15 residues. V trimming: 10 bases; J trimming: 4 bases; junction bases outside the gene matches: 16. The CDR3 here is CAVSPRGRGGETQYF. CDR3 nucleotide sequence: TGTGCCGTCTCCCCTAGGGGGCGCGGAGGAGAGACCCAGTACTTC. The whole variable domain, remainder taken from reference TRBV5-8 and TRBJ2-5, is EAGVTQSPTHLIKTRGQQATLRCSPISGHTSVYWYQQALGLGLQFLLWYDEGEERNRGNFPPRFSGRQFPNYSSELNVNALELEDSALYLCAVSPRGRGGETQYFGPGTRLLVL.

This chain connects TRBV12-3 or TRBV12-4 to TRBJ2-2, with D perhaps being TRBD1 or TRBD2 (5 bases each). Trimming took off 5 bases at V and 7 bases at J, with 14 bases between the two ends. This CDR3 has 14 amino acids. CDR3 loop: CASSTSGTLGELFF. DNA of the CDR3: TGTGCCAGCAGTACCTCCGGGACGCTCGGGGAGCTGTTTTTT.

V usage is TRBV12-3 or TRBV12-4 and J usage is TRBJ2-4, with D tentatively TRBD2 (6 bases). There are 13 residues in the CDR3. Trimming removed 6 bases from V and 9 bases from J, with 15 bases in between. The CDR3 spells CASSSMGGGIQYF. CDR3 DNA: TGTGCCAGCAGCTCGATGGGGGGAGGCATTCAGTACTTC.

The J gene is TRBJ1-2, the V gene TRBV10-3; TRBD1 is a possible D gene (6 bases). This CDR3 is 17 amino acids long. Between the trimmed V and J ends, which lost 2 bases and 1 base, there was a span of 17 bases. Germline values: CDR1 ENHRY, CDR2 SYGVKD. The DNA for the CDR3 is TGTGCCATCAGTGAGGTCCAGGGGCCCCACCTTAACTATGGCTACACCTTC. Protein sequence: CAISEVQGPHLNYGYTF.

The V gene is TRBV7-8, the J gene TRBJ2-7; 8 bases fit TRBD2. This CDR3 is built from 15 residues. V gave up 5 bases and J gave up 3 bases; unmatched junction bases: 9. Germline V CDR1 and CDR2: SGHVS, FQNEAQ. CDR3 nucleotides: TGTGCCAGCAGCCCCCGCGCTAGCGGGTTCTACGAGCAGTACTTC. This sequence encodes CASSPRASGFYEQYF.

The table lists this clonotype with a few counts. The chain has TRBV6-6 and TRBJ2-2; D gene uncertain. Looked up from germline, CDR1 is MNHNY and CDR2 is SVGAGI (reference sequence). Trimming removed 4 bases at V and 6 bases at J, with 9 bases between. The CDR3 sequence is 13 residues long. CDR3 sequence (DNA): TGTGCCAGCAGTTCGCCAGAGGCCGGGGAGCTGTTTTTT. Encoded protein: CASSSPEAGELFF.

The genes are TRBV7-3 and TRBJ2-3; 10 positions agree with TRBD2. Losses at the gene ends were 6 bases for V and 6 bases for J; bases not matched to a gene: 6. The CDR3 runs to 14 residues. CDR1 is SGHTA and CDR2 is FQGTGA in the germline V gene. CDR3 sequence reads: CASSLAGAADTQYF. Written as DNA, the CDR3 is TGTGCCAGCAGTCTAGCGGGGGCCGCGGATACGCAGTATTTT.

The V and J genes are TRBV11-2 and TRBJ2-7, with D perhaps TRBD1 or TRBD2 (5 bases each). The CDR3 has 15 amino acids. Trimming shortened V by 0 bases and J by 2 bases, and 11 bases separated the two germline ends. Germline V gives CDR1 SGHAT, CDR2 FQNNGV. CDR3 sequence: CASSLDLGATYEQYF. The CDR3 nucleotides are TGTGCCAGCAGCTTAGATCTCGGGGCCACCTACGAGCAGTACTTC.

This clonotype turned up a few times. V and J are TRBV18 and TRBJ2-1; 7 positions agree with TRBD1. The germline V gene encodes CDR1 KGHSH and CDR2 LQKENI. With V trimmed by 3 bases and J by 4 bases, 6 bases remained unmatched. This CDR3 has 15 residues. CDR3: CASSPGQAVYNEQFF. As DNA, the CDR3 is TGTGCCAGCTCACCTGGACAGGCGGTATACAATGAGCAGTTCTTC.

This clonotype has at least ten counts. This chain links TRBV3-1 with TRBJ2-1, with 11 bases matching TRBD2. Germline trimming cut 5 bases from V and 5 bases from J; bases unmatched to any gene: 8. The CDR3 runs 16 residues. Germline V gene sequence: CDR1 LGHDT, CDR2 YNNKEL (reference sequence). The CDR3 DNA is TGTGCCAGCAGCTCCTGGACTAGCGGGCTGAACAATGAGCAGTTCTTC. Translating it yields CASSSWTSGLNNEQFF.

In this sample, this clonotype turned up a few times. This chain links TRBV20-1 with TRBJ2-7; perhaps TRBD2 as D (6 bases). Germline-derived CDR1 and CDR2 are DFQATT and SNEGSKA (reference sequence). Trimming removed 2 bases from V and 5 bases from J, with 7 bases in between. This CDR3 is 11 amino acids long. The CDR3 DNA reads TGCAGTGCTAGAAGCGGGCACGAGCAGTACTTC. The encoded protein is CSARSGHEQYF.

With regard to this clonotype: Likely a read error: the CDR3 ends without its conserved phenylalanine or tryptophan. J is TRBJ1-4 and V is TRBV28, with TRBD1 matching 9 bases. Trimming removed 6 bases from V and 4 bases from J; junction bases left unmatched: 6. This CDR3 contains 15 residues. Germline lookup yields CDR1 MDHEN and CDR2 SYDVKM. The CDR3 DNA is TGTGCCAGCAGCATACCGACAGGGGGTAATGAAAAACTGTTTTCT. This encodes CASSIPTGGNEKLFS.

The chain recombines TRBV29-1 with TRBJ2-7, with TRBD1 as a possible D gene (6 bases). Germline V gene data show CDR1 as SQVTM and CDR2 as ANQGSEA. This CDR3 has 14 amino acids. Trimming pared 5 bases from V and 3 bases from J, leaving 17 bases between. The CDR3 reads CSVSPGQISYEQYF. The CDR3 DNA reads as TGCAGCGTTTCGCCGGGACAAATTAGCTACGAGCAGTACTTC.

This clonotype came up many times. The chain couples TRBV29-1 to TRBJ1-1; D is possibly TRBD1 (6 bases). Trimming removed 7 bases from V and 0 bases from J, with 12 bases in between. The germline gives CDR1 SQVTM, CDR2 ANQGSEA. The CDR3 spans 13 residues. This chain's CDR3 is CSDFGQLNTEAFF. The CDR3, as DNA: TGCAGCGATTTCGGACAGCTGAACACTGAAGCTTTCTTT. Drawing the rest from reference TRBV29-1 and TRBJ1-1, the complete variable domain is SAVISQKPSRDICQRGTSLTIQCQVDSQVTMMFWYRQQPGQSLTLIATANQGSEATYESGFVIDKFPISRPNLTFSTLTVSNMSPEDSSIYLCSDFGQLNTEAFFGQGTRLTVV.

The chain has TRBV15 and TRBJ2-1; D unclear. Germline CDR1 reads LNHNV; CDR2 reads YYDKDF (reference sequence). The CDR3 totals 12 residues. With 0 bases removed from V and 9 bases from J, the gap between germline ends came to 6 bases. CDR3 nucleotide sequence: TGTGCCACCAGCAGAGATCTGGGTGAGCAGTTCTTC. Translated: CATSRDLGEQFF.

This clonotype was counted many times. J is TRBJ2-1 and V is TRBV27; 11 bases line up with TRBD1. This CDR3 comprises 15 residues. With V trimmed by 3 bases and J by 9 bases, 7 bases remained unmatched. Germline CDR1 reads MNHEY; CDR2 reads SMNVEV (reference sequence). The CDR3 DNA follows: TGTGCCAGCAGTTTCAGGACAGGGGGCTGGGGTGAGCAGTTCTTC. It yields the protein CASSFRTGGWGEQFF.

The table lists this clonotype with many counts. The rearrangement links TRBV5-5 to TRBJ1-1; a weak D match, TRBD1 (6 bases). V lost 4 bases and J lost 2, with 15 bases in between. Germline values: CDR1 SGHKS, CDR2 YYEKEE (reference sequence). This CDR3 spans 15 amino acids. The CDR3 sequence is CASSGRGALNTEAFF. Written as DNA, the CDR3 is TGTGCCAGCAGCGGGAGGGGGGCCCTCAACACTGAAGCTTTCTTT.

The chain links TRBV19 to TRBJ2-1, with D possibly matching TRBD1 (6 bases). Per germline, CDR1 LNHDA and CDR2 SQIVND (reference sequence). Trimming left V 3 bases short and J 7 bases short, with 13 bases between. The CDR3 loop spans 14 amino acids. This CDR3 is CASSMGASPNEQFF. The CDR3 bases are TGTGCCAGTAGTATGGGGGCTAGCCCGAATGAGCAGTTCTTC.